This T cell receptor (beta chain) was sequenced in a study of human T cells and chemical hapten exposure. Germline CDR1 and CDR2: MNHNY and SVGAGI (reference sequence). Losses at the gene ends were 5 bases for V and 4 bases for J; bases not matched to a gene: 6. This CDR3 has 16 amino acids. TCRdb passed the RACE reads through MiXCR, listing each CDR3 protein once. The data hold some 400,000 distinct CDR3 sequences, with roughly 4.6% observed a single time. This clonotype was counted at least ten times. Documented time point: pre-sensitization, week 0. Treatment in this sample: therapeutic diphenylcyclopropenone sensitization with weekly scalp DPC.

The chain carries TRBV6-6 and TRBJ2-3; 13 nucleotides agree with TRBD2. The sequence came from a woman aged 45-65 years with alopecia areata. Some clones in this sample may be carry-over from other donors' samples. The sample here was whole blood, taken in connection with sensitization to the hapten diphenylcyclopropenone (DPC). The CDR3 region is CASSPPGLAGADTQYF. In DNA, the CDR3 is TGTGCCAGCAGTCCTCCTGGACTAGCGGGGGCAGATACGCAGTATTTT.